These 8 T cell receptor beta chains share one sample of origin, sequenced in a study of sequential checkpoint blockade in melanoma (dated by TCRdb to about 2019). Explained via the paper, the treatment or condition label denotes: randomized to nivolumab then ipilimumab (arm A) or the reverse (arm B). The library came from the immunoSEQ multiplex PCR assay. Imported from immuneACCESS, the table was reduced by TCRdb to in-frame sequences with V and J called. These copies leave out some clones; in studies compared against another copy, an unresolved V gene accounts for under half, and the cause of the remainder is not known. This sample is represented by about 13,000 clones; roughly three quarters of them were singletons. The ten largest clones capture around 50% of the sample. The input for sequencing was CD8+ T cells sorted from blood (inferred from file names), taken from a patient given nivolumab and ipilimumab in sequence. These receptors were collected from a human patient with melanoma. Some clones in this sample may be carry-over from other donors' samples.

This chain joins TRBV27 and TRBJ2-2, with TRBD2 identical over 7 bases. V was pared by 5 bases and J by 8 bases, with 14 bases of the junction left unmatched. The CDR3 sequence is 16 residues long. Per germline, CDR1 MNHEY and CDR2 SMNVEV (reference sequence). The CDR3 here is CASSRDGEGRAGELFF. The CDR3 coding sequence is TGTGCCAGCAGTCGGGACGGGGAGGGAAGAGCGGGGGAGCTGTTTTTT.

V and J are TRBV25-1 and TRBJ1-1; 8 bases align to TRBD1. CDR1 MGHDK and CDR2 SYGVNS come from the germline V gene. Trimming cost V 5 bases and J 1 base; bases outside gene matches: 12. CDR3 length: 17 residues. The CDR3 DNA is TGTGCCAGCAGTCCAATAAACAGGGGGGATTGGAACACTGAAGCTTTCTTT. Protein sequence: CASSPINRGDWNTEAFF.

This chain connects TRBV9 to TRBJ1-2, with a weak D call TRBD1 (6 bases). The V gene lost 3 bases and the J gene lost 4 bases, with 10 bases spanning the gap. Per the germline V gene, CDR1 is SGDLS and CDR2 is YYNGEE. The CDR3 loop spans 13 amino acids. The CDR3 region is CASSGGQSYGYTF. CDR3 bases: TGTGCCAGCAGCGGAGGACAGAGCTATGGCTACACCTTC.

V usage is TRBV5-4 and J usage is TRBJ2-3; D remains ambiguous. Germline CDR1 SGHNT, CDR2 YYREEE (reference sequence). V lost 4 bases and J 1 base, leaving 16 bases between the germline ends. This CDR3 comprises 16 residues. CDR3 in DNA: TGTGCCAGCAGCCGTAAGAAGCGTTCGGGCACAGATACGCAGTATTTT. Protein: CASSRKKRSGTDTQYF.

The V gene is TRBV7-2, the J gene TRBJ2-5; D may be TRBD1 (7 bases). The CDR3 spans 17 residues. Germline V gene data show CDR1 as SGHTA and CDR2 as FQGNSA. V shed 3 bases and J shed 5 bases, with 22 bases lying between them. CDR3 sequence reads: CASSFARGDLMEETQYF. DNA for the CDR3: TGTGCCAGCAGCTTTGCCAGGGGGGATTTGATGGAGGAGACCCAGTACTTC. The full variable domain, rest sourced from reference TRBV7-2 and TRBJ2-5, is GAGVSQSPSNKVTEKGKDVELRCDPISGHTALYWYRQSLGQGLEFLIYFQGNSAPDKSGLPSDRFSAERTGGSVSTLTIQRTQQEDSAVYLCASSFARGDLMEETQYFGPGTRLLVL.

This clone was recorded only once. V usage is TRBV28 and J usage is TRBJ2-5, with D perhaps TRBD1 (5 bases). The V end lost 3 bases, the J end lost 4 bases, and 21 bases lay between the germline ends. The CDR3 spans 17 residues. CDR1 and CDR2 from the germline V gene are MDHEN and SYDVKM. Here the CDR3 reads CASSFGRQYRFGETQYF. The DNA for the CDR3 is TGTGCCAGCAGTTTTGGGCGACAGTATCGTTTCGGAGAGACCCAGTACTTC.

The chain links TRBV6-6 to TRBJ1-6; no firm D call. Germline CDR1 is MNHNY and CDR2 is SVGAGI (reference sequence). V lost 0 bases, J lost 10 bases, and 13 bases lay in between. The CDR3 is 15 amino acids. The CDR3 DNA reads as TGTGCCAGCAGTTACTCCCCAGGCGGAGGGTCACCCCTCCACTTT. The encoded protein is CASSYSPGGGSPLHF.

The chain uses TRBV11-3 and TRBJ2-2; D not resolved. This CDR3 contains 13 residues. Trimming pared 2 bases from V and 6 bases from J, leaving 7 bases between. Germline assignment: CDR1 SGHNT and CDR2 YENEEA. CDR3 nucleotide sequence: TGTGCCAGCAGCTTAAGCTTGGCCGGGGAGCTGTTTTTT. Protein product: CASSLSLAGELFF.